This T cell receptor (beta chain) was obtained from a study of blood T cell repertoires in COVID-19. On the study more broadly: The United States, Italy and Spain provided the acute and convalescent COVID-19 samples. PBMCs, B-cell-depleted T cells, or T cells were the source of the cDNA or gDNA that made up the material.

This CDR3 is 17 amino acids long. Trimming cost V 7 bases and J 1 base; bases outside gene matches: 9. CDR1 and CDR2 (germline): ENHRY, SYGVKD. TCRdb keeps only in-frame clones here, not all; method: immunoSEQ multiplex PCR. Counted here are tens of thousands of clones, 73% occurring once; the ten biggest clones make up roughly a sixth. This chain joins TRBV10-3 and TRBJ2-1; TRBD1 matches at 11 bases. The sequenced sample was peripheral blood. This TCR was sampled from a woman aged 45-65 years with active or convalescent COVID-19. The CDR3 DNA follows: TGTGCCATCACCCCTGGGACAGGGGGAAAGTCCTACAATGAGCAGTTCTTC. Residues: CAITPGTGGKSYNEQFF.